This is a list of T cell receptor beta chains from one sample in a study of blood T cells in healthy people across ages. TCRdb fed the 5' RACE reads into MiXCR, producing one record per CDR3 protein. Altogether roughly 550,000 distinct CDR3 sequences are present, approximately 25% being singletons, with the ten largest covering around 10%. These data were also reused for a study on T cells of mothers and their children.

Sequenced material: blood. The source is a boy aged 5-17 years in good health. Both conserved end residues are part of each CDR3. D genes are given only for firm matches. Some rows have no size entry. The others give once, few or many, or a class for an expanded clone.

j_gene	abundance	v_gene	d_gene	CDR3aa	CDR3nt
TRBJ2-2	few	TRBV4-3	.	CASSQAGGGELFF	TGCGCCAGCAGCCAAGCAGGCGGCGGGGAGCTGTTTTTT
TRBJ2-5	.	TRBV20-1	.	CSAKRTSGDTETQYF	TGCAGTGCTAAGAGGACCTCAGGGGATACGGAGACCCAGTACTTC
TRBJ2-7	.	TRBV7-9	.	CASSPLEGVSEQYF	TGTGCCAGCAGCCCCTTGGAAGGGGTGTCCGAGCAGTACTTC
TRBJ1-2	.	TRBV29-1	.	CSVFPGPFNRSDGYTF	TGCAGCGTCTTCCCGGGACCATTTAACCGGTCGGATGGCTACACCTTC
TRBJ1-1	.	TRBV19	.	CASSPRSSTEAFF	TGTGCCAGTAGTCCCCGCTCCAGCACTGAAGCTTTCTTT
TRBJ2-3	.	TRBV7-2	.	CASSLDRALTDTQYF	TGTGCCAGCAGCTTAGACAGGGCCCTCACAGATACGCAGTATTTT
TRBJ2-1	.	TRBV4-1	TRBD1	CASSPTTGGAGDEQFF	TGCGCCAGCAGTCCCACTACAGGGGGCGCAGGCGATGAGCAGTTCTTC
TRBJ1-5	few	TRBV28	TRBD1	CASSFGTELRNQPQHF	TGTGCCAGCAGTTTCGGGACAGAGCTTCGGAATCAGCCCCAGCATTTT
TRBJ2-7	few	TRBV7-9	.	CASRDSWTDPLYEQYF	TGTGCCAGCAGGGATTCATGGACAGACCCGTTGTACGAGCAGTACTTC
TRBJ2-5	.	TRBV27	TRBD2	CASSSGLALETQYF	TGTGCCAGCAGTTCGGGACTAGCTCTGGAGACCCAGTACTTC
TRBJ1-2	.	TRBV19	.	CASRPGTYGYTF	TGTGCCAGTCGGCCAGGGACCTATGGCTACACCTTC
TRBJ2-7	.	TRBV12-3/TRBV12-4	.	CASSSTGSVYEQYF	TGTGCCAGCAGTTCTACAGGGTCAGTCTACGAGCAGTACTTC
TRBJ2-7	.	TRBV6-1	.	CASSEAGYEQYF	TGTGCCAGCAGTGAAGCGGGATACGAGCAGTACTTC
TRBJ2-5	many	TRBV15	TRBD2	CATSRTGLEQETQYF	TGTGCCACCAGCAGAACTGGACTAGAGCAAGAGACCCAGTACTTC
TRBJ1-3	.	TRBV10-3	.	CAISESNGNTIYF	TGTGCCATCAGTGAGTCGAATGGAAACACCATATATTTT
TRBJ2-3	few	TRBV3-1	TRBD1	CASSQLTSGQEEDTQYF	TGTGCCAGCAGCCAACTGACCTCGGGACAGGAGGAAGATACGCAGTATTTT
TRBJ2-1	.	TRBV7-2	.	CASNPSTGNEQFF	TGTGCCAGCAACCCTTCAACTGGCAATGAGCAGTTCTTC
TRBJ2-4	few	TRBV18	.	CASSGGTAKNIQYF	TGTGCCAGCTCAGGGGGAACGGCCAAAAACATTCAGTACTTC
TRBJ1-1	few	TRBV7-9	.	CASSFTTPRSTEAFF	TGTGCCAGCAGCTTTACGACTCCCCGAAGCACTGAAGCTTTCTTT
TRBJ2-2	.	TRBV5-1	.	CASCLRRTQNTGELFF	TGCGCCAGCTGCCTACGTCGGACTCAGAACACCGGGGAGCTGTTTTTT
TRBJ1-1	.	TRBV4-1	.	CASSLSRQANTEAFF	TGCGCCAGCAGCCTATCAAGACAGGCGAACACTGAAGCTTTCTTT
TRBJ2-6	.	TRBV2	.	CASSLAQVVTSSGANVLTF	TGTGCCAGCAGCTTGGCGCAGGTCGTAACTTCCTCTGGGGCCAACGTCCTGACTTTC
TRBJ2-4	.	TRBV29-1	TRBD2	CSVEWPAGVLAKNIQYF	TGCAGCGTTGAATGGCCAGCGGGAGTACTAGCCAAAAACATTCAGTACTTC
TRBJ2-5	.	TRBV25-1	TRBD2	CASSVWTSGRGETQYF	TGTGCCAGCAGTGTCTGGACTAGCGGGAGAGGAGAGACCCAGTACTTC
TRBJ2-4	.	TRBV29-1	TRBD2	CSAGTGLAEPSAKNIQYF	TGCTCCGCGGGAACGGGACTAGCGGAGCCCTCAGCCAAAAACATTCAGTACTTC
TRBJ2-7	few	TRBV4-2	TRBD2	CASSSTAGGYEQYF	TGTGCCAGCAGCTCAACCGCGGGAGGCTACGAGCAGTACTTC
TRBJ2-1	.	TRBV5-1	.	CASSLRTRHNEQFF	TGCGCCAGCAGCTTACGGACTCGTCACAATGAGCAGTTCTTC
TRBJ2-1	.	TRBV29-1	TRBD2	CSVGGGGNEQFF	TGCAGCGTTGGCGGGGGGGGCAATGAGCAGTTCTTC
TRBJ1-1	.	TRBV6-6	.	CTSSYGRNTEAFF	TGTACCAGCAGTTACGGCCGGAACACTGAAGCTTTCTTT
TRBJ2-1	.	TRBV7-2	TRBD2	CASSSYWRGGGEQFF	TGTGCCAGCAGCTCCTACTGGCGGGGGGGCGGTGAGCAGTTCTTC
TRBJ2-7	.	TRBV7-9	TRBD2	CASSPGLAGSDEQYF	TGTGCCAGCAGCCCGGGACTAGCGGGATCGGACGAGCAGTACTTC
TRBJ1-1	many	TRBV18	.	CASSPPQTPNTEAFF	TGTGCCAGCTCACCACCGCAGACCCCGAACACTGAAGCTTTCTTT
TRBJ2-1	few	TRBV7-2	TRBD2	CASSPAGGINEQFF	TGTGCCAGCAGCCCCGCGGGGGGCATAAATGAGCAGTTCTTC
TRBJ1-4	.	TRBV20-1	.	CSARDKGVIFPATNEKLFF	TGCAGTGCTAGAGATAAGGGGGTGATCTTCCCTGCAACTAATGAAAAACTGTTTTTT